Given below is one TCR beta chain in context. A read error is likely here: a far larger clone is one base away. The same CDR3 arises from other DNA sequences in this sample as well. The V gene's germline CDR1 is MNHNS and CDR2 SASEGT. The CDR3 has 13 residues. The sample originates from a study of shared clonotypes between healthy human individuals. Some clones are missing from TCRdb's copy, which holds only in-frame ones; the method was immunoSEQ multiplex PCR. This sample has roughly 700,000 clones; about 92% occur once, and the top ten carry 34%. This clonotype was sampled from a man aged 18 to 30 in good health. Some clones in this sample may be carry-over from other donors' samples. The sample taken for sequencing was memory CD8+ T cells from PBMCs. Documented subset: CD45RO+ cells pooled with CCR7-negative TemRA cells. The rearrangement links TRBV6-1 to TRBJ1-1; possible D gene TRBD1, 5 bases. The CDR3 coding sequence is TGTGCCAGCAGTGAAGGGGGCCACACTGAAGCCTTCTTT. Protein product: CASSEGGHTEAFF.